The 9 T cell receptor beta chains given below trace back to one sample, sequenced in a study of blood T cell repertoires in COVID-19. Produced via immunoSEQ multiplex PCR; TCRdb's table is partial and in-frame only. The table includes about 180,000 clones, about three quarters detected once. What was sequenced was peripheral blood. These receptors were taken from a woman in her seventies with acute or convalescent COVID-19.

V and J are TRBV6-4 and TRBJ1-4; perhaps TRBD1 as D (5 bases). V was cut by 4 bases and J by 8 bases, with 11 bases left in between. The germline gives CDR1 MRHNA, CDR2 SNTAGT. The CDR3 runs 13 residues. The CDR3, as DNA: TGTGCCAGCAGTGTGAATTCAGGGGAAAAACTGTTTTTT. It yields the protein CASSVNSGEKLFF.

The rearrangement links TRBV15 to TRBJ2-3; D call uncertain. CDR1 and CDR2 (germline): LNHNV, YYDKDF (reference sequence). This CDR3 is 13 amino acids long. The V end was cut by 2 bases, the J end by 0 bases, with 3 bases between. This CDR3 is CATSRPSTDTQYF. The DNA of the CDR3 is TGTGCCACCAGCAGACCTAGCACAGATACGCAGTATTTT.

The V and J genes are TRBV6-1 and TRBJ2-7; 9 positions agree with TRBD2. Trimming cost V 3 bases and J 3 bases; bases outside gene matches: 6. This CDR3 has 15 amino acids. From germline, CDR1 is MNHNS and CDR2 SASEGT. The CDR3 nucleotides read TGTGCCAGCAGTGACGCCGGGACTAGCAACTACGAGCAGTACTTC. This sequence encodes CASSDAGTSNYEQYF.

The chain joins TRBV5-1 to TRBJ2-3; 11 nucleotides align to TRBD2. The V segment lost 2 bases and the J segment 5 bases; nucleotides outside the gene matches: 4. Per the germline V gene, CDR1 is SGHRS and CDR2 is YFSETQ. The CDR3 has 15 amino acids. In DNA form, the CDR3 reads TGCGCCAGCAGCTTCACTAGCGGGAGTGTAGATACGCAGTATTTT. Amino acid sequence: CASSFTSGSVDTQYF.

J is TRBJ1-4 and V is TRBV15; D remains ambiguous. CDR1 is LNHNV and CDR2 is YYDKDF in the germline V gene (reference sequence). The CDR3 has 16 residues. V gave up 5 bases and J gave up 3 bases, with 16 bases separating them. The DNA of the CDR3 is TGTGCCACCAGCCCTACAAATACAGCACCTAATGAAAAACTGTTTTTT. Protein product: CATSPTNTAPNEKLFF.

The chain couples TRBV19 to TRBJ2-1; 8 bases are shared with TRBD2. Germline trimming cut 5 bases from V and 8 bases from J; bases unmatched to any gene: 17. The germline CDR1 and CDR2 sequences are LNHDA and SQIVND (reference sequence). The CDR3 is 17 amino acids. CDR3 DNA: TGTGCCAGTAGTCAACTCCTTGAGCGGGAGCTGGGTGATGAGCAGTTCTTC. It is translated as CASSQLLERELGDEQFF.

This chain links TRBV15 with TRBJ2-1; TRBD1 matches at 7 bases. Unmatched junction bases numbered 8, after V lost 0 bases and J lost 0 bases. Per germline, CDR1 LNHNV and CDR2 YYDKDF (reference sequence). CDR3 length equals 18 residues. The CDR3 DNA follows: TGTGCCACCAGCAGAGAGTACGGGACAGTGAGCTCCTACAATGAGCAGTTCTTC. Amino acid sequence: CATSREYGTVSSYNEQFF.

The CDR3 loop is CASSSPQAGGRGSSTGYTF. In DNA form, the CDR3 reads TGTGCCAGCTCATCCCCGCAGGCAGGGGGGCGCGGAAGCTCAACTGGCTACACCTTC. The chain is built from TRBV18 and TRBJ1-2, with 7 bases fitting TRBD1. The V gene end was trimmed by 5 bases and the J gene end by 7 bases; junction bases not matched to a gene: 25. The CDR3 is made up of 19 amino acids. Germline lookup yields CDR1 KGHSH and CDR2 LQKENI.

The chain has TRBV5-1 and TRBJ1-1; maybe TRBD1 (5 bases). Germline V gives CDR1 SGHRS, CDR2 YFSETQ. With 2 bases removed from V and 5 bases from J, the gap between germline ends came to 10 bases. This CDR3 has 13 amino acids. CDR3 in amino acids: CASSFGAGTEAFF. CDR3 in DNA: TGCGCCAGCAGCTTTGGGGCGGGGACTGAAGCTTTCTTT.